This T cell receptor (beta chain) was identified during a study of monozygotic twins with inflammatory bowel disease (dated by TCRdb to about 2019). For the wider study: In total, roughly 30 monozygotic twin pairs made up the full study: 19 Danish pairs, all IBD-discordant, plus nine German pairs, of which four were IBD-concordant and five were IBD-discordant. Each individual had, on average, about 151 000 unique TCRalpha sequences and 181 000 unique TCRbeta sequences available for analysis. The search for disease-associated traits relied mainly on comparing, within discordant pairs, IBD patients with their genetically identical healthy co-twins. Broad study findings and their caveats: The results gave no support for a single strong signal or clonotype linked to IBD. Compared with healthy twins, IBD patients had fewer clonotypes in common with other individuals, a difference most pronounced in patients showing signs of disease activity. A decrease in TCRbeta repertoire diversity, as measured by inverse Simpson index, was observed in IBD patients compared with their healthy co-twins. Repertoire similarity did not differ between concordant and discordant twins, which could be due to limited statistical power. Because patients were on differing immunosuppressive treatments, the repertoires may have picked up extra background noise and inter-individual variability. The analysis was unable to tell different T cell subtypes apart.

A word on this clonotype: Its binding antigen is unknown.

The CDR3 contains 16 residues, cysteine and phenylalanine counted. Only the protein is on record. CDR1 and CDR2 are read off the germline V gene as MNHEY and SVGEGT. From each donor, a roughly 2.7 ml peripheral blood sample was collected into PAXgene tubes and kept at -80 degrees C. Without T cell sorting, total RNA was isolated from whole blood using the PAXgene blood miRNA kit on an automated QIAcube. Peripheral blood from monozygotic twin pairs concordant or discordant for inflammatory bowel disease was subjected to deep TCRalpha and TCRbeta repertoire profiling with unique molecular barcoding. Smoking habits were recorded for all twin pairs, and each individual was classified as a current, former or never smoker. The protocol used for the library was 5' RACE. The input for every TCR library was around 3,600 ng of total RNA. For each sample, cDNA synthesis was carried out in eight separate reactions using SMARTScribe reverse transcriptase. During cDNA synthesis, template switching introduced unique molecular identifiers that contained a 6-nucleotide sample barcode. TCRalpha and TCRbeta cDNA was amplified by two nested PCRs of 16 and 9 cycles, with bead purification after each PCR. Before amplification, the cDNA was treated with uracil DNA-glycosylase and purified using the QIAquick PCR purification kit. The second PCR added Illumina TruSeq-compatible adapters along with sample-specific barcodes. Library quality and concentration were assessed using TapeStation and Qubit, and about 5 ng of each library was pooled. The pooled libraries were sequenced with 2 x 100 bp reads and custom sequencing primers on an Illumina HiSeq2500 single-index Rapid Run. Processing in the source paper ran as follows. MiGEC version 1.2.6 was used for UMI-based consensus assembly, which corrected PCR and sequencing errors. V(D)J alignment, clonotype assembly and CDR3 extraction were performed with MiXCR version 2.1.1. To normalise gene usage, clonotype sharing and MAIT/NKT TCR abundance, the top 1000, 10 000 and 20 000 clonotypes in each sample were analysed. After downsampling to 27 000 UMIs, diversity was calculated as the inverse Simpson index using the vegan R package. Paired Mann-Whitney U tests on discordant twin pairs were used, with Benjamini-Hochberg multiple-testing correction. After the reads were reprocessed by TCRdb, one entry was made per CDR3 protein sequence, with no DNA. V and J calls and clone size were set by TCRdb, not the authors. The data table for this sample lists under 150,000 distinct CDR3 sequences. Less than 3% of the sample is in the top ten clones.

This receptor was taken from a human donor with ulcerative colitis or Crohn's disease, or a healthy co-twin of an affected twin (not recorded which). The rearranged chain carries TRBV6-2 or TRBV6-3 and TRBJ1-1. The specimen sequenced was blood. The CDR3 reads CASSLLGFVANTEAFF.